The clone carrying this TCR beta chain was counted ten times or more. These data come from a study of regulatory T cells in long-lasting Graves disease. Whole-study context: The study enrolled newly diagnosed Graves' patients on antithyroid drugs under 3 months.

Arm-PCR of CDR3 regions and iRepertoire HTBI primers were used to build TCR beta libraries. TCRdb reprocessed the multiplex PCR reads with MiXCR, giving one entry per CDR3 protein. The table records around 460,000 distinct CDR3 sequences, 12% to 15% of them present only once. The germline CDR1 and CDR2 sequences are DFQATT and SNEGSKA (reference sequence). Trimming at V came to 1 base and at J to 4 bases, leaving 14 bases not matched to a gene. The CDR3 is made up of 17 amino acids. The time point is: newly diagnosed GD, antithyroid drugs for less than 3 months. RNA extracted from PBMCs served as the sequencing template. The same data also contributed to another study, on T cells in Graves' hyperthyroidism and ophthalmopathy. That investigation notes: Any patient presenting with uncontrolled infection, other autoimmune disease, pregnancy or lactation was left out. Within blood appeared most thyroid clonotypes that had expanded above 0.001.

Sequenced here: peripheral blood mononuclear cells (PBMCs), sampled at new diagnosis, from a patient treated with antithyroid drugs. The genes are TRBV20-1 and TRBJ2-3; 7 positions match TRBD2. The receptor was isolated from a woman in her forties or fifties with Graves disease. The CDR3 sequence is CSARAPSAGVRADTQYF. The CDR3 bases are TGCAGTGCTAGAGCCCCCTCTGCGGGAGTCAGGGCAGATACGCAGTATTTT.